The following is a TCR beta chain sequence with its context. A J-beta primer mix and a sample-barcoded 5' primer were used in a second PCR of roughly 6 to 12 cycles. One entry per CDR3 protein results from TCRdb running MiXCR on the 5' RACE reads. This sample yields almost 550,000 distinct CDR3 sequences, of which nearly 25% are seen a single time; roughly 10% belongs to the top ten. This entry comes from a study of blood T cells in healthy people across ages. About the research overall: Capture by template switching was about one barcoded beta molecule per two T cells.

V shed 4 bases and J 4 bases; nucleotides not matched to a gene: 9. This CDR3 is built from 15 residues. These data were likewise used in another study, on T cells of mothers and their children. From that second work: Samples came from a few healthy Caucasian mothers and their six children.

This chain links TRBV12-3 or TRBV12-4 with TRBJ2-5; 7 nucleotides match TRBD2. Sequencing used blood. This sequence was found in a boy aged 5-17 years in good health. DNA of the CDR3: TGTGCCAGCAGTTACTTACCGGGACTAAGAGAGACCCAGTACTTC. Translation gives CASSYLPGLRETQYF.